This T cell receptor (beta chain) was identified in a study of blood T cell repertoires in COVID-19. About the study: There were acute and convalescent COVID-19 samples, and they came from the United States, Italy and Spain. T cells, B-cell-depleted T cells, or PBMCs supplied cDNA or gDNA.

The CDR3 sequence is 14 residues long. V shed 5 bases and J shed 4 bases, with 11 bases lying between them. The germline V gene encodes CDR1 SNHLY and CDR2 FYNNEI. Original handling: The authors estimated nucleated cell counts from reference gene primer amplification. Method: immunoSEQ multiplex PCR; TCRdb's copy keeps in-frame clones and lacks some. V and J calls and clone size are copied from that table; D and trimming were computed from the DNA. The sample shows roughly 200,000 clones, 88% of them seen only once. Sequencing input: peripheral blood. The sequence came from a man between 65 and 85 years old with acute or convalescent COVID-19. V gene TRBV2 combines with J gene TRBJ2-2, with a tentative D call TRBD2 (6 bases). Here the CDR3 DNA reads TGTGCCAGCAGTAACCGACTAGTCACCGGGGAGCTGTTTTTT. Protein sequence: CASSNRLVTGELFF.